Shown below are 16 T cell receptor beta chains from a single sample sequenced in a study of cytomegalovirus exposure and HLA in healthy donors. The PCR employed 60 Vbeta primers together with 13 Jbeta primers. Generated by immunoSEQ multiplex PCR, the TCRdb table keeps only in-frame clones and is missing some. The data hold 70,000 to 85,000 clones, with roughly 64% observed a single time. The sequencing sample was made of PBMCs. The receptor source for this set is a young man in good health and CMV-seropositive.

This clone came up once. This sequence joins TRBV7-2 and TRBJ2-5, with 10 bases lining up with TRBD2. The trim removed 2 bases at V and 5 bases at J, leaving 5 bases unmatched. The length of the CDR3 is 15 residues. Germline V lookup: CDR1 SGHTA, CDR2 FQGNSA. The CDR3 protein is CASSLSLAGAETQYF. Written as DNA, the CDR3 is TGTGCCAGCAGCTTAAGCCTAGCGGGAGCGGAGACCCAGTACTTC.

This rearrangement joins TRBV28 to TRBJ1-5; TRBD1 matches 8 bases. This CDR3 has 14 residues. CDR1 and CDR2 (germline): MDHEN, SYDVKM. V shed 6 bases and J 7 bases; nucleotides not matched to a gene: 8. For the CDR3, the DNA is TGTGCCAGCAGCCCGACAGGGGAAGGGCAGCCCCAGCATTTT. It is translated as CASSPTGEGQPQHF.

In its sample, this clone was seen a few times. This chain connects TRBV5-1 to TRBJ2-6; possible D gene TRBD2, 5 bases. V lost 3 bases, J lost 0 bases, and 16 bases lay in between. This CDR3 is built from 18 residues. CDR1 and CDR2 (germline): SGHRS, YFSETQ. CDR3 DNA sequence: TGCGCCAGCAGCTCCTGGAGGACCGAGCGCTCTGGGGCCAACGTCCTGACTTTC. Translating gives CASSSWRTERSGANVLTF.

The sample holds one count of this clone. The V gene is TRBV5-1, the J gene TRBJ2-3; TRBD1 agrees at 7 bases. In germline, CDR1 is SGHRS, CDR2 YFSETQ. This CDR3 is 14 amino acids long. Losses at the gene ends were 4 bases for V and 4 bases for J; bases not matched to a gene: 6. In DNA form, the CDR3 reads TGCGCCAGCAGCCCGACAGGGTCGGCAGATACGCAGTATTTT. The encoded protein is CASSPTGSADTQYF.

This chain connects TRBV10-3 to TRBJ2-7; TRBD2 aligns across 9 bases. The CDR3 contains 13 residues. The germline V gene has CDR1 ENHRY and CDR2 SYGVKD. V lost 5 bases, J lost 3 bases, and 2 bases stayed unmatched. CDR3 sequence reads: CAISPTSGYEQYF. The CDR3 region has the DNA TGTGCCATCAGTCCGACTAGCGGCTACGAGCAGTACTTC.

The chain is built from TRBV5-1 and TRBJ2-5, with 9 bases lining up with TRBD2. This CDR3 is 16 amino acids long. Germline CDR1 and CDR2: SGHRS and YFSETQ. J lost 1 base, V lost 3 bases, and 7 bases had no gene match. The CDR3 here is CASSSVSGGSQETQYF. CDR3 bases: TGCGCCAGCAGCTCCGTAAGCGGGGGGAGCCAAGAGACCCAGTACTTC. The full variable domain, completed using reference TRBV5-1 and TRBJ2-5, is KAGVTQTPRYLIKTRGQQVTLSCSPISGHRSVSWYQQTPGQGLQFLFEYFSETQRNKGNFPGRFSGRQFSNSRSEMNVSTLELGDSALYLCASSSVSGGSQETQYFGPGTRLLVL.

The chain has TRBV9 and TRBJ2-3; 9 nucleotides align to TRBD1. Trimming cost V 0 bases and J 7 bases; bases outside gene matches: 6. The CDR3 spans 15 residues. Germline V gene lookup returns CDR1 SGDLS and CDR2 YYNGEE. The CDR3 region is CASSVGTGGRNTQYF. Here the CDR3 DNA reads TGTGCCAGCAGCGTAGGAACAGGGGGCCGGAATACGCAGTATTTT.

This rearrangement joins TRBV18 to TRBJ1-5; D possibly corresponds to TRBD1 (5 bases). Germline V gene sequence: CDR1 KGHSH, CDR2 LQKENI. This CDR3 comprises 13 residues. Trimming pared 3 bases from V and 7 bases from J, leaving 10 bases between. The CDR3 is CASSPGGSQPQHF. CDR3 coding DNA: TGTGCCAGCTCACCCGGGGGTTCCCAGCCCCAGCATTTT.

CDR3 nucleotides: TGTGCCAGCAGCGAACGGGTGGGAGACCCCTTCTTT. It translates to CASSERVGDPFF. V usage is TRBV4-2 and J usage is TRBJ1-1; D not certain. The V gene lost 5 bases and the J gene lost 14 bases, with 18 bases spanning the gap. From germline, CDR1 is LGHNA and CDR2 YNFKEQ. This CDR3 contains 12 residues.

This clone was detected a few times. This chain joins TRBV6-4 and TRBJ2-1; TRBD2 aligns across 7 bases. The CDR3 sequence is 19 residues long. J lost 0 bases, V lost 2 bases, and 13 bases had no gene match. Germline values: CDR1 MRHNA, CDR2 SNTAGT. CDR3 protein: CASSDPLAATPSSYNEQFF. The DNA of the CDR3 is TGTGCCAGCAGTGACCCTCTAGCGGCCACTCCGAGCTCCTACAATGAGCAGTTCTTC.

This clone occurred a few times. V is TRBV9 and J is TRBJ2-2; 8 bases agree with TRBD2. J gave up 7 bases and V 0 bases, and 8 bases lay outside the gene matches. This CDR3 has 16 amino acids. Germline V gives CDR1 SGDLS, CDR2 YYNGEE. The CDR3 loop is CASSVGSGRQNGELFF. CDR3 coding DNA: TGTGCCAGCAGCGTAGGCAGCGGGAGACAAAACGGGGAGCTGTTTTTT.

This clone was counted once. The chain employs TRBV5-4 and TRBJ1-1, with 8 bases lining up with TRBD1. The CDR3 has 13 residues. Per the germline V gene, CDR1 is SGHNT and CDR2 is YYREEE (reference sequence). Trimming took 1 base from V and 5 from J; bases not matched to a gene: 1. CDR3: CASSLTGGTEAFF. CDR3 DNA: TGTGCCAGCAGCTTGACAGGGGGGACTGAAGCTTTCTTT.

This clone was seen only once. The chain recombines TRBV28 with TRBJ2-2; D gene unclear. The CDR3 loop spans 16 amino acids. With 4 bases removed from V and 7 bases from J, the gap between germline ends came to 19 bases. Germline assignment: CDR1 MDHEN and CDR2 SYDVKM. The CDR3 coding sequence is TGTGCCAGCAGTTCGGCCGGGTTCCCGGTCTACGGGGAGCTGTTTTTT. This sequence encodes CASSSAGFPVYGELFF. The full variable domain, completed using reference TRBV28 and TRBJ2-2, is DVKVTQSSRYLVKRTGEKVFLECVQDMDHENMFWYRQDPGLGLRLIYFSYDVKMKEKGDIPEGYSVSREKKERFSLILESASTNQTSMYLCASSSAGFPVYGELFFGEGSRLTVL.

V and J are TRBV23-1 and TRBJ1-6, with D perhaps TRBD1 (5 bases). TRBV23-1 has ORF status, its function being uncertain. The CDR3 is 13 amino acids. The V and J ends lost 9 bases and 5 bases respectively, with 11 bases between them. CDR3 coding DNA: TGCGCCAGGGTACAGGTAGATAATTCACCCCTCCACTTT. This codes for CARVQVDNSPLHF.

This clone showed up just a few times. The genes are TRBV29-1 and TRBJ1-2, with 10 positions matching TRBD1. Germline trimming cut 6 bases from V and 8 bases from J; bases unmatched to any gene: 12. The CDR3 covers 14 residues. Germline V lookup: CDR1 SQVTM, CDR2 ANQGSEA. The chain's CDR3 is CSVAQGQGTGGYTF. In DNA, the CDR3 is TGCAGCGTCGCCCAGGGACAGGGGACGGGAGGCTACACCTTC.

The chain links TRBV7-3 to TRBJ2-1, with TRBD1 as a possible D gene (6 bases). Germline V gene data show CDR1 as SGHTA and CDR2 as FQGTGA. This CDR3 spans 14 amino acids. V lost 1 base and J 8 bases, leaving 12 bases between the germline ends. DNA for the CDR3: TGTGCCAGCAGCTTAAAAGCAGGGGCGGATGAGCAGTTCTTC. It translates to CASSLKAGADEQFF. Based on the CDR3 plus reference TRBV7-3 and TRBJ2-1, the full variable domain is GAGVSQTPSNKVTEKGKYVELRCDPISGHTALYWYRQSLGQGPEFLIYFQGTGAADDSGLPNDRFFAVRPEGSVSTLKIQRTERGDSAVYLCASSLKAGADEQFFGPGTRLTVL.